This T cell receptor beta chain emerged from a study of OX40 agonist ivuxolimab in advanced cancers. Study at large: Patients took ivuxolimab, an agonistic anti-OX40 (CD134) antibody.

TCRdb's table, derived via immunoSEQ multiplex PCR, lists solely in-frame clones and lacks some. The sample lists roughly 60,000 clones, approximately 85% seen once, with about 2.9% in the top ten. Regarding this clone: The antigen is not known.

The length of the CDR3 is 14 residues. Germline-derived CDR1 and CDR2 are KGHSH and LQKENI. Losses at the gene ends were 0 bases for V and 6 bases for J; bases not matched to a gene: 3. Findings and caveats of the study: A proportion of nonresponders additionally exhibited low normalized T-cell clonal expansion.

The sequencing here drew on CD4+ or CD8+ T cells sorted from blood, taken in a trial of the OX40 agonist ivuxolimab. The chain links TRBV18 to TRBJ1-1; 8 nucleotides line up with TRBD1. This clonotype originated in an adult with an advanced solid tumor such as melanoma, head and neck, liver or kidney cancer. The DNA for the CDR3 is TGTGCCAGCTCACCACCTACACAGGGGGCTGAAGCTTTCTTT. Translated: CASSPPTQGAEAFF.